This T cell receptor beta chain was sequenced for a study of neoadjuvant anti-PD-1 for oral cavity cancer. This CDR3 region has 14 residues. The ends lost 4 bases at V and 2 bases at J; junction bases unmatched: 1. Germline CDR1 and CDR2: SGHVS and FQNEAQ. Profiling relied on immunoSEQ multiplex PCR, and the TCRdb table lists in-frame clones only, not all of them. The repertoire consists of around 60,000 clones, with 79% occurring once and the leading ten covering 2.6%. The clonotype was recovered from a person between 35 and 79 years old with oral cavity squamous cell carcinoma. Sequencing used PBMCs, obtained before nivolumab (anti-PD-1) treatment. The V gene is TRBV7-8, the J gene TRBJ1-5; 8 nucleotides agree with TRBD1. The CDR3 nucleotides read TGTGCCAGCAGCTCACAGGGGGGCAATCAGCCCCAGCATTTT. Its protein is CASSSQGGNQPQHF.